This T cell receptor beta chain was sequenced for a study of CD8 T cells in ankylosing spondylitis. Study-wide points: A TCR beta motif of eight or nine highly homologous variants seemed to mark ankylosing spondylitis blood. In synovial fluid and blood from reactive arthritis, some motif variants were previously reported.

The table lists this clonotype with many counts. What it binds is not known. This CDR3 has 14 amino acids. V lost 10 bases to trimming and J lost 6 bases; unmatched junction nucleotides: 10. Germline CDR1 reads MNHNS; CDR2 reads SASEGT. TCR beta libraries were made by quantitative 5'-RACE with molecular barcodes. TCRdb called the 5' RACE reads again in MiXCR, with one record for every CDR3 protein. The sample has roughly 35,000 distinct CDR3 sequences, 13% seen once. The V gene is TRBV6-1, the J gene TRBJ2-3; 10 bases align to TRBD1. This TCR was sampled from a male donor with ankylosing spondylitis. Sample: synovial fluid, either unsorted or a sorted T cell fraction (not recorded which). CDR3 DNA sequence: TGTGCCACCGCCGGGGGGACAGGGGCGGATACGCAGTATTTT. Translation: CATAGGTGADTQYF.